These 17 T cell receptor beta chains share one sample of origin, sequenced in a study of CD8+ T cells in alopecia areata. Sorting of pooled cutaneous lymph node cells used CD4, CD8alpha, NKG2D, NKG2ACE and other markers. Extracted RNA was reverse transcribed, and the resulting cDNA served as sequencing template. Some clones are missing from TCRdb's copy, which holds only in-frame ones; the method was immunoSEQ multiplex PCR. The sample lists under 350,000 clones, none appearing once, the ten largest making up around 1.2%. Sequencing input: CD4+ T cells sorted from a lymph node. These receptors all stem from a C3H/HeJ mouse with alopecia areata. The strain bears MHC haplotype H2-k.

Of note for this clone: The germline and genes are mouse ones. The read finishes 4 residues shy of the CDR3 end, and the germline J gene is used to complete it. The gene calls are TRBV12-1 and TRBJ2-1; a possible D gene is TRBD1 (5 bases). Germline values: CDR1 SGHSN, CDR2 HYEKVE. The CDR3 consists of 16 residues. V was trimmed by 0 bases and J by 0 bases, leaving 11 bases between them. CDR3 DNA, as far as it was read: TGTGCCAGCTCTCTCCTCGGACAAATTAACTATGCT. It is translated as CASSLLGQINYA. The whole CDR3 sequence is CASSLLGQINYAEQFF.

This clone was counted between two and nine times. Gene labels here are mouse ones. The read gets to within 3 residues of the CDR3 end, and the germline J gene fills in the rest. The V call is TRBV1, the J call TRBJ1-6, with TRBD1 identical over 8 bases. TRBJ1-6 qualifies as an ORF whose function is uncertain. CDR1 and CDR2 (germline): NSQYPW, LRSPGD (reference sequence). The CDR3 covers 16 residues. With 4 bases clipped from V and 2 bases from J, the junction kept 4 bases outside the gene matches. The CDR3 sequence: CTCSGQGRTYNSPLYF. The covered CDR3 bases are TGCACCTGCAGTGGACAGGGGAGAACCTATAATTCGCCC.

This clone appeared many times. The gene symbols are mouse symbols. The read ends 4 residues early relative to the CDR3; the germline J gene fills the gap. This sequence joins TRBV17 and TRBJ1-1; 7 positions agree with TRBD1. CDR3 length equals 11 residues. V shed 11 bases and J 4 bases; nucleotides not matched to a gene: 4. From germline, CDR1 is MNHDT and CDR2 YYDKIL. The CDR3 sequence: CARQGGTEVFF. CDR3 DNA, as far as it was read: TGTGCTCGCCAGGGGGGCACA.

This clone has a handful of counts. The gene symbols are mouse symbols. The read comes to an end 4 residues before the CDR3 does, leaving the germline J gene to fill in the end. Within the sample, other DNA sequences also encode this same CDR3. This chain uses TRBV5 with TRBJ2-7; 7 positions agree with TRBD2. The CDR3 sequence is 14 residues long. CDR1 LGHNA and CDR2 YNLKQL come from the germline V gene (reference sequence). The CDR3 sequence is CASSQDWGTYEQYF. The CDR3 bases that were read are TGTGCCAGCAGCCAAGACTGGGGGACTTAT.

Regarding this clone: The germline and genes are mouse ones. The read ends 4 residues early relative to the CDR3; the germline J gene fills the gap. The same CDR3 can be traced to other DNA sequences in this sample. The rearrangement links TRBV1 to TRBJ2-2, with 7 bases matching TRBD1. V lost 4 bases and J lost 4; bases outside the gene matches: 3. The CDR3 runs to 14 residues. Germline V CDR1 and CDR2: NSQYPW, LRSPGD (reference sequence). The CDR3 bases that were read are TGCACCTGCAGTGGACAGGGATCCACCGGG. As protein: CTCSGQGSTG. The CDR3, in full, reads CTCSGQGSTGQLYF.

This clone was counted between two and nine times. The germline and genes are mouse ones. Read data end 4 residues before the CDR3 end; the end is taken from the germline J gene. The chain carries TRBV13-3 and TRBJ1-2; D is perhaps TRBD1 (6 bases). The CDR3 has 15 amino acids. Trimming left V 1 base short and J 3 bases short, with 13 bases between. CDR1 NNHDY and CDR2 SYVADS come from the germline V gene. Incomplete CDR3 DNA: TGTGCCAGCAGTGATACCCCAGGGGTTGACTCC. Translation gives CASSDTPGVDS. The CDR3 in its entirety is CASSDTPGVDSDYTF.

This clone occurred a few times. The genes are named according to mouse. The read is 4 residues too short to cover the CDR3 end, so that end is filled in from the germline J gene. V usage is TRBV19 and J usage is TRBJ2-1; the match to TRBD2 covers 8 bases. This CDR3 region has 15 residues. The V and J ends lost 0 bases and 3 bases, in that order; junction bases with no gene match: 2. Germline V gene lookup returns CDR1 FNHDT and CDR2 SITEND (reference sequence). CDR3 residues: CASSIGDWSYAEQFF. Incomplete CDR3 DNA: TGTGCCAGCAGTATAGGGGACTGGAGCTATGCT.

There are a few counts of this clone. Gene names and germline match the mouse. The read ends 4 residues before the CDR3 terminus; that terminus is restored from the germline J gene. The genes are TRBV19 and TRBJ2-3, with 9 bases matching TRBD1. The CDR3 extends over 14 amino acids. Germline CDR1 reads FNHDT; CDR2 reads SITEND (reference sequence). The CDR3 bases that were read are TGTGCCAGCAGTAAAACAGGGGGCGAAGAA. Translated: CASSKTGGEE. The complete CDR3 protein is CASSKTGGEETLYF.

This clone was recorded a few times. The listed genes are named as in mouse. The read stops 4 residues short of the end of the CDR3; the missing end is completed from the germline J gene. The chain is built from TRBV1 and TRBJ2-5; D is undetermined. CDR1 and CDR2 (germline): NSQYPW, LRSPGD (reference sequence). V was clipped by 6 bases and J by 3 bases, with 4 bases between them. This CDR3 is built from 11 residues. Partial CDR3 DNA: TGCACCTGCAGAGTACAAGAC. Its protein product is CTCRVQD. The entire CDR3 protein is CTCRVQDTQYF.

Of note for this clone: Gene labels here are mouse ones. The read halts 4 residues ahead of the CDR3 end, with the missing end drawn from the germline J gene. The rearrangement links TRBV4 to TRBJ1-2; 9 nucleotides align to TRBD1. CDR1 is LGHDT and CDR2 is YNNKQL in the germline V gene (reference sequence). This CDR3 region has 16 residues. V gave up 4 bases and J gave up 4 bases; unmatched junction bases: 10. The CDR3: CASSFYDRGRGSDYTF. The CDR3 DNA, read in part, is TGTGCCAGCAGCTTTTATGACAGGGGGAGAGGCTCC.

This clone was picked up a small number of times. The gene names here belong to mouse. From the germline J gene comes the end of the CDR3, since the read stops 4 residues before it. The rearrangement uses TRBV14 and TRBJ2-1; 8 bases fit TRBD1. Germline V gives CDR1 SGHDT, CDR2 FRDEAV. Unmatched junction bases numbered 1, after V lost 5 bases and J lost 6 bases. The CDR3 runs 12 residues. CDR3 DNA, as far as it was read: TGTGCCAGCAGGACAGGGGTTGCT. Amino acids: CASRTGVA. The CDR3 in full is CASRTGVAEQFF.

This clone was counted only a few times. Gene and germline names: mouse. The CDR3 extends 4 residues past the end of the read, so its final part is completed from the germline J gene. This chain joins TRBV19 and TRBJ2-7, with no clear D. The CDR3 has 14 amino acids. V was trimmed by 4 bases and J by 0 bases, leaving 11 bases between them. Germline-derived CDR1 and CDR2 are FNHDT and SITEND (reference sequence). The CDR3 region is CASSRRQSSYEQYF. The covered CDR3 bases are TGTGCCAGCAGTCGCCGACAAAGCTCCTAT.

This clone has more than one count but fewer than ten. Mouse gene names apply. Read data end 4 residues before the CDR3 end; the end is taken from the germline J gene. The chain combines TRBV13-3 with TRBJ2-3; D might be TRBD1 (6 bases). CDR1 NNHDY and CDR2 SYVADS come from the germline V gene. V was cut by 9 bases and J by 0 bases, with 8 bases left in between. The CDR3 consists of 12 residues. The DNA read from the CDR3 is TGTGCCACAGACAGGAGTGCAGAA. Its translation is CATDRSAE. The entire CDR3 protein reads CATDRSAETLYF.

This clone was seen a handful of times. The genes and germline here are from mouse. The read terminates 4 residues ahead of where the CDR3 ends, so the germline J gene completes it. The V call is TRBV19, the J call TRBJ2-4; D perhaps matches TRBD1 (6 bases). There are 16 residues in the CDR3. Trimming stripped 4 bases from V and 0 bases from J, with 15 bases between. Germline CDR1 and CDR2: FNHDT and SITEND (reference sequence). The CDR3 is CASSPLRDNSQNTLYF. Partial CDR3 DNA: TGTGCCAGCAGTCCCCTCCGGGACAATAGTCAAAAC.

Only a few counts were recorded for this clone. Gene names follow the mouse nomenclature. The sequenced CDR3 bases are TGTGCTAGCAGTAGAGCTGGGGGGCGGAACACCGGG. Translating gives CASSRAGGRNTG. The whole CDR3 region reads CASSRAGGRNTGQLYF. V gene TRBV17 combines with J gene TRBJ2-2, with 8 nucleotides matching TRBD2. The read halts 4 residues ahead of the CDR3 end, with the missing end drawn from the germline J gene. The CDR3 runs to 16 residues. Germline CDR1 MNHDT, CDR2 YYDKIL. The V and J ends lost 1 base and 2 bases, in that order; junction bases with no gene match: 3.

This clone was counted between two and nine times. The gene symbols are mouse symbols. The CDR3 is cut off 4 residues early in the read; its end comes from the germline J gene. The gene calls are TRBV19 and TRBJ2-2; a possible D gene is TRBD1 (6 bases). The CDR3 runs 16 residues. V dropped 2 bases and J dropped 0 bases, with 11 bases sitting between them. CDR1 and CDR2 from the germline V gene are FNHDT and SITEND (reference sequence). CDR3 DNA, as far as it was read: TGTGCCAGCAGTATCCGGGGACAAACAAACACCGGG. Protein product: CASSIRGQTNTG. The entire CDR3 sequence reads CASSIRGQTNTGQLYF.

Note on this clone: Mouse gene names and germline throughout. The CDR3 end lies 4 residues beyond the end of the read and is filled in from the germline J gene. Distinct nucleotide sequences in the sample also encode this CDR3. The rearrangement uses TRBV19 and TRBJ2-2; D is ambiguous. The V gene lost 1 base and the J gene lost 1 base, with 5 bases spanning the gap. The CDR3 is 14 residues long. Germline V gene lookup returns CDR1 FNHDT and CDR2 SITEND (reference sequence). The CDR3 sequence is CASSIHRNTGQLYF. Incomplete CDR3 DNA: TGTGCCAGCAGTATACACAGAAACACCGGG.